These 8 T cell receptor beta chains were all obtained from the same sample, sequenced in a study of cytomegalovirus exposure and HLA in healthy donors. Use of 60 Vbeta and 13 Jbeta primers characterized the PCR. Sequencing used immunoSEQ multiplex PCR; TCRdb keeps in-frame clones, though not all of them. The sample carries around 94,000 clones, approximately 80% recorded once. Material: PBMCs. Source of these receptors: a human donor in good health.

In this sample, this clone turned up a few times. The chain joins TRBV7-2 to TRBJ1-4, with 7 nucleotides matching TRBD1. The CDR3 loop spans 14 amino acids. The trim removed 3 bases at V and 8 bases at J, leaving 6 bases unmatched. Germline CDR1 reads SGHTA; CDR2 reads FQGNSA. CDR3 residues: CASSFRTGGEKLFF. The CDR3 nucleotides are TGTGCCAGCAGCTTCCGGACAGGTGGGGAAAAACTGTTTTTT.

This clone was recorded a few times. The chain employs TRBV14 and TRBJ2-5; 8 nucleotides agree with TRBD2. With V trimmed by 4 bases and J by 5 bases, 15 bases remained unmatched. In germline, CDR1 is SGHDN, CDR2 FVKESK. The length of the CDR3 is 17 residues. The CDR3 is CASSLTATLAGYETQYF. DNA for the CDR3: TGTGCCAGCAGCCTGACAGCTACTTTAGCGGGGTACGAGACCCAGTACTTC.

The V call is TRBV19, the J call TRBJ2-5; TRBD2 aligns across 11 bases. The junction had 8 bases not matched to a gene; V was cut back by 6 bases and J by 5 bases. In germline, CDR1 is LNHDA, CDR2 SQIVND (reference sequence). This CDR3 region has 15 residues. The CDR3 sequence: CASRVAGGLLETQYF. DNA of the CDR3: TGTGCCAGTAGGGTAGCGGGGGGGCTGCTGGAGACCCAGTACTTC.

This clone was counted once. The rearrangement links TRBV19 to TRBJ1-1, with D possibly TRBD1 on 6 matching bases. The CDR3 contains 14 residues. The V end lost 9 bases, the J end lost 4 bases, and 18 bases lay between the germline ends. Germline assignment: CDR1 LNHDA and CDR2 SQIVND (reference sequence). CDR3 region: CASRRGGDVTEAFF. The CDR3 DNA reads as TGTGCCAGCCGAAGGGGGGGGGATGTCACTGAAGCTTTCTTT.

About this clone: Other DNA sequences of this sample code for an identical CDR3. CDR3 in DNA: TGTGCCAGCAGCTTAGGATTAGCGGGAGCTTACGAGCAGTACTTC. Its translation: CASSLGLAGAYEQYF. V usage is TRBV7-2 and J usage is TRBJ2-7; 9 bases fit TRBD2. CDR1 SGHTA and CDR2 FQGNSA come from the germline V gene. This CDR3 spans 15 amino acids. V was pared by 1 base and J by 4 bases, with 5 bases of the junction left unmatched.

The chain's CDR3 is CASSRSERANTEAFF. The CDR3 region has the DNA TGCGCCAGCAGCCGCTCGGAGAGGGCGAACACTGAAGCTTTCTTT. J is TRBJ1-1 and V is TRBV4-1, with D unresolved. With 4 bases removed from V and 1 base from J, the gap between germline ends came to 13 bases. The CDR3 runs 15 residues. Germline values: CDR1 MGHRA, CDR2 YSYEKL.

The V gene is TRBV6-5, the J gene TRBJ2-7; 10 bases agree with TRBD2. Trimming took 0 bases from V and 6 from J; bases not matched to a gene: 8. CDR3 length: 16 amino acids. Germline values: CDR1 MNHEY, CDR2 SVGAGI. The CDR3 here is CASSYSSGRLGLEQYF. CDR3 in DNA: TGTGCCAGCAGTTACTCTAGCGGGAGGCTGGGCCTCGAGCAGTACTTC.

The J gene is TRBJ2-5, the V gene TRBV7-3, with D unresolved. The V gene's germline CDR1 is SGHTA and CDR2 FQGTGA. V was trimmed by 0 bases and J by 5 bases, leaving 19 bases between them. The CDR3 covers 17 residues. As DNA, the CDR3 is TGTGCCAGCAGCTTAACGTCGTCGGCAGGCGTAAGGGAGACCCAGTACTTC. The encoded protein is CASSLTSSAGVRETQYF.